These 17 T cell receptor beta chains originate from one sample sequenced in a study of blood T cell repertoires in COVID-19. Clones were sequenced by immunoSEQ multiplex PCR, and TCRdb holds only the in-frame ones, with some missing. The sample lists nearly 250,000 clones; roughly 86% were seen once. The sequencing sample was made of peripheral blood. All receptors come from a woman older than 75 with COVID-19, enrolled during active disease.

This clone was recorded a few times. V is TRBV28 and J is TRBJ1-5; D not certain. This CDR3 is built from 16 residues. Trimming removed 4 bases at V and 8 bases at J, with 21 bases between. Germline CDR1 and CDR2: MDHEN and SYDVKM. The CDR3 DNA reads as TGTGCCAGCAGTTCCGCCGAGAAGCCCCTAATCAAGCCCCAGCATTTT. This sequence encodes CASSSAEKPLIKPQHF. The complete variable domain, with remaining parts taken from reference TRBV28 and TRBJ1-5, reads DVKVTQSSRYLVKRTGEKVFLECVQDMDHENMFWYRQDPGLGLRLIYFSYDVKMKEKGDIPEGYSVSREKKERFSLILESASTNQTSMYLCASSSAEKPLIKPQHFGDGTRLSIL.

The sample holds one count of this clone. The sample carries other DNA sequences with the same CDR3. The chain uses TRBV7-2 and TRBJ1-6; D is unclear. The CDR3 totals 14 residues. V gave up 1 base and J gave up 7 bases, with 8 bases separating them. Germline-derived CDR1 and CDR2 are SGHTA and FQGNSA. The CDR3 sequence: CASSLGGPNSPLHF. The CDR3 DNA follows: TGTGCCAGCAGCTTAGGAGGGCCAAATTCACCCCTCCACTTT.

CDR3 sequence: CASSQQGLSTGELFF. The CDR3 DNA is TGTGCCAGCTCACAACAGGGGTTAAGCACCGGGGAGCTGTTTTTT. This chain joins TRBV18 and TRBJ2-2; 7 bases match TRBD1. The CDR3 runs 15 residues. V was clipped by 4 bases and J by 4 bases; unmatched bases: 6. Germline CDR1 and CDR2: KGHSH and LQKENI.

This chain links TRBV5-4 with TRBJ2-1; 14 bases line up with TRBD2. Germline CDR1 SGHNT, CDR2 YYREEE (reference sequence). This CDR3 comprises 17 residues. J gave up 3 bases and V 4 bases, and 6 bases lay outside the gene matches. The CDR3 DNA reads TGTGCCAGCAGCCGAGGGACTAGCGGGGGTGGCTACAATGAGCAGTTCTTC. Translation gives CASSRGTSGGGYNEQFF.

J is TRBJ2-1 and V is TRBV15; maybe TRBD1 (6 bases). CDR3 length equals 14 residues. V dropped 3 bases and J dropped 10 bases, with 16 bases sitting between them. Germline CDR1 reads LNHNV; CDR2 reads YYDKDF (reference sequence). CDR3 nucleotide sequence: TGTGCCACCAGCAGCTTCCTGGGGGCCGGGGAGCAGTTCTTC. Protein: CATSSFLGAGEQFF. The variable domain in full, completed from reference TRBV15 and TRBJ2-1, reads DAMVIQNPRYQVTQFGKPVTLSCSQTLNHNVMYWYQQKSSQAPKLLFHYYDKDFNNEADTPDNFQSRRPNTSFCFLDIRSPGLGDTAMYLCATSSFLGAGEQFFGPGTRLTVL.

V and J are TRBV6-5 and TRBJ1-2; 8 bases are shared with TRBD1. Per the germline V gene, CDR1 is MNHEY and CDR2 is SVGAGI. With 0 bases clipped from V and 7 bases from J, the junction kept 4 bases outside the gene matches. This CDR3 is built from 14 residues. The CDR3 sequence: CASSYSAGGGGYTF. CDR3 in DNA: TGTGCCAGCAGTTACTCGGCAGGGGGCGGTGGCTACACCTTC.

V and J are TRBV11-2 and TRBJ1-1; tentative D call: TRBD1 (5 bases). V was cut by 4 bases and J by 3 bases, with 21 bases left in between. The CDR3 is 17 residues long. From germline, CDR1 is SGHAT and CDR2 FQNNGV. The DNA for the CDR3 is TGTGCCAGCAGCTCCTACTCAGGCGGGGGGAGCGACACTGAAGCTTTCTTT. It specifies CASSSYSGGGSDTEAFF.

The chain carries TRBV4-2 and TRBJ2-1, with a weak D call TRBD2 (5 bases). In germline, CDR1 is LGHNA, CDR2 YNFKEQ. The V end lost 0 bases, the J end lost 3 bases, and 15 bases lay between the germline ends. This CDR3 is built from 17 residues. CDR3 in DNA: TGTGCCAGCAGCCAAGATCCTGACTATCGAATCTACAATGAGCAGTTCTTC. Protein product: CASSQDPDYRIYNEQFF.

The CDR3 here is CASSSTGIEQYF. Here the CDR3 DNA reads TGTGCCAGCAGCTCCACAGGGATCGAGCAGTACTTC. The chain combines TRBV7-2 with TRBJ2-7; D may be TRBD1 (6 bases). Trimming removed 4 bases from V and 6 bases from J, with 10 bases in between. The CDR3 is 12 residues long. CDR1 is SGHTA, CDR2 FQGNSA, per germline.

DNA for the CDR3: TGTGCCAGTAGTCGCAAGGGGATGCCCCTCTTTGGCTACACCTTC. As protein: CASSRKGMPLFGYTF. This sequence joins TRBV19 and TRBJ1-2; weak D call: TRBD1 (5 bases). V gave up 5 bases and J gave up 7 bases, with 20 bases separating them. The CDR3 is 15 residues long. Germline CDR1 and CDR2: LNHDA and SQIVND (reference sequence).

The chain recombines TRBV7-9 with TRBJ2-1; D is possibly TRBD2 (6 bases). CDR1 and CDR2 (germline): SEHNR, FQNEAQ (reference sequence). Trimming removed 1 base at V and 5 bases at J, with 12 bases between. This CDR3 has 15 amino acids. CDR3 region: CASSLGGVRHNEQFF. CDR3 sequence (DNA): TGTGCCAGCAGCTTAGGCGGGGTAAGGCACAATGAGCAGTTCTTC.

The J gene is TRBJ2-7, the V gene TRBV6-5, with 7 bases lining up with TRBD2. J gave up 7 bases and V 6 bases, and 9 bases lay outside the gene matches. The CDR3 spans 13 residues. Germline V lookup: CDR1 MNHEY, CDR2 SVGAGI. The CDR3 DNA is TGTGCCAGCAGGAGAGAATGGGGGGGAGAGCAGTACTTC. Translating it yields CASRREWGGEQYF.

J is TRBJ1-1 and V is TRBV28; 7 bases are shared with TRBD1. Germline loops: CDR1 MDHEN, CDR2 SYDVKM. With 6 bases clipped from V and 4 bases from J, the junction kept 8 bases outside the gene matches. The CDR3 loop spans 14 amino acids. The CDR3 nucleotides are TGTGCCAGCAGGCCGGACAGGTCGACCACTGAAGCTTTCTTT. Protein: CASRPDRSTTEAFF. Variable domain in full (rest from reference TRBV28 and TRBJ1-1): DVKVTQSSRYLVKRTGEKVFLECVQDMDHENMFWYRQDPGLGLRLIYFSYDVKMKEKGDIPEGYSVSREKKERFSLILESASTNQTSMYLCASRPDRSTTEAFFGQGTRLTVV.

This chain connects TRBV7-3 to TRBJ1-1; D is undetermined. V dropped 3 bases and J dropped 2 bases, with 10 bases sitting between them. Germline V gives CDR1 SGHTA, CDR2 FQGTGA. The CDR3 is 14 residues long. The DNA for the CDR3 is TGTGCCAGCAGCTTGGCTCCGGGAAACACTGAAGCTTTCTTT. Amino acids: CASSLAPGNTEAFF.

V and J are TRBV6-5 and TRBJ2-4; D unresolved. Germline CDR1 is MNHEY and CDR2 is SVGAGI. This CDR3 is 14 amino acids long. The V end was cut by 7 bases, the J end by 6 bases, with 16 bases between. This CDR3 reads CASTQNPGVNIQYF. In nucleotides, the CDR3 is TGTGCCAGCACCCAGAATCCGGGTGTAAACATTCAGTACTTC.

The gene calls are TRBV3-1 (or the pseudogene TRBV3-2) and TRBJ1-1; 11 bases are shared with TRBD1. This CDR3 comprises 13 residues. The junction had 4 bases not matched to a gene; V was cut back by 5 bases and J by 8 bases. Germline loops: CDR1 LGHDT, CDR2 YNNKEL (reference sequence). CDR3 residues: CASSAGQGGEAFF. CDR3 bases: TGTGCCAGCAGCGCGGGACAGGGGGGAGAAGCTTTCTTT.

The chain carries TRBV30 and TRBJ2-2; 9 nucleotides line up with TRBD1. V was clipped by 4 bases and J by 5 bases; unmatched bases: 5. This CDR3 contains 14 residues. CDR1 and CDR2 (germline): GTSNPN, SVGIG (reference sequence). The chain's CDR3 is CAWNYRGRTGELFF. The CDR3 nucleotides are TGTGCCTGGAACTACAGGGGGCGAACCGGGGAGCTGTTTTTT.